This T cell receptor (beta chain) was documented in a study of PD-1 blockade in classical Hodgkin lymphoma. This clone showed up just once. Its target is unknown. Time point described: cycle 4 day 1 (C4D1), after five to seven weeks of nivolumab. Each patient experienced a relapse that followed autologous stem cell transplantation, and brentuximab vedotin exposure varied. The CDR3 covers 15 residues. Germline V lookup: CDR1 MNHNS, CDR2 SASEGT. The V gene end was trimmed by 4 bases and the J gene end by 2 bases; junction bases not matched to a gene: 6. Some clones are missing from TCRdb's copy, which holds only in-frame ones; the method was immunoSEQ multiplex PCR. The sample includes about 64,000 clones, roughly 89% seen only once; the top ten take 10%. The study, taken as a whole, reports: Reported baseline diversity: healthy donors highest, relapsed/refractory patients lowest.

This chain links TRBV6-1 with TRBJ2-3; TRBD1 matches at 7 bases. The receptor comes from a human donor with classical Hodgkin lymphoma. The source material was peripheral blood mononuclear cells (PBMCs), sampled before the fourth cycle of nivolumab. The CDR3 is CASSVDRVHTDTQYF. The CDR3 region has the DNA TGTGCCAGCAGTGTAGACAGGGTCCACACAGATACGCAGTATTTT.